The following is a T cell receptor beta chain sequence with its context. Its target is not known. The CDR3 sequence is 11 residues long. The germline CDR1 and CDR2 sequences are DFQATT and SNEGSKA (reference sequence). V dropped 6 bases and J dropped 0 bases, with 5 bases sitting between them. TCRdb keeps only in-frame clones here, not all; method: immunoSEQ multiplex PCR. The sample carries about 130,000 clones, around nine tenths recorded once. Specified time point: baseline pretreatment blood. Treatment noted: 15 Gy SBRT to primary tumor, nephrectomy 4 weeks later. The sample comes from a study of radiation and T cells in renal cell carcinoma. Study-level findings and limits: Baseline intratumoral clonotype presence is unknown without pretreatment biopsies.

The TCR was taken from a woman aged 45 to 65 with renal cell carcinoma. The J gene is TRBJ2-5, the V gene TRBV20-1; D gene ambiguous. The sample in question was blood, obtained from a patient whose treatment included radiotherapy and nephrectomy. CDR3 in amino acids: CSAEHQETQYF. The CDR3 DNA reads TGCAGTGCGGAACACCAAGAGACCCAGTACTTC.